These T cell receptor beta chains were read from a single sample in a study of blood T cell repertoires in COVID-19. Sequenced by immunoSEQ multiplex PCR; TCRdb stores in-frame clones only, minus some. The sample lists around 240,000 clones, more than 65% occurring once. The source material was peripheral blood. The receptors were sampled from a woman aged 40 to 49 who had recovered from COVID-19. The CDR3 runs from the conserved cysteine through the conserved F or W. The D gene is left open where the match is weak. Expanded clones get a size class; other rows say once, few or many, or leave the size out.

J: TRBJ1-2
V: TRBV9
D: .
size: .
CDR3: CASSPMGPGPQGGYTF
DNA: TGTGCCAGCAGCCCGATGGGCCCCGGACCTCAGGGAGGCTACACCTTC

J: TRBJ1-1
V: TRBV5-4
D: .
size: few
CDR3: CASRPGGGDGTAFF
DNA: TGTGCCAGCAGGCCCGGGGGGGGCGATGGGACGGCTTTCTTT

J: TRBJ1-2
V: TRBV6-2/TRBV6-3
D: .
size: .
CDR3: CASSYSGARRDNYGYTF
DNA: TGTGCCAGCAGTTACTCGGGGGCCCGTAGAGATAACTATGGCTACACCTTC

J: TRBJ1-4
V: TRBV7-3
D: TRBD1
size: .
CDR3: CASTQQGVSEKLFF
DNA: TGTGCCAGCACACAACAGGGGGTGTCTGAAAAACTGTTTTTT

J: TRBJ2-1
V: TRBV3-1/TRBV3-2
D: TRBD2
size: .
CDR3: CASSPPSGGYNEQFF
DNA: TGTGCCAGCAGCCCCCCTAGCGGGGGTTACAATGAGCAGTTCTTC

J: TRBJ1-5
V: TRBV19
D: .
size: .
CDR3: CASSKASRQPQHF
DNA: TGTGCCAGTAGTAAGGCTTCGAGGCAGCCCCAGCATTTT

J: TRBJ1-3
V: TRBV7-6
D: .
size: .
CDR3: CASSLGTGGPSGNTIYF
DNA: TGTGCCAGCAGCTTAGGGACTGGGGGCCCCTCTGGAAACACCATATATTTT

J: TRBJ1-1
V: TRBV15
D: .
size: .
CDR3: CATSRDQGRQNTEAFF
DNA: TGTGCCACCAGCAGAGATCAGGGCAGGCAGAACACTGAAGCTTTCTTT

J: TRBJ1-1
V: TRBV19
D: TRBD1
size: few
CDR3: CASSIGGQGEAFF
DNA: TGTGCCAGTAGTATAGGGGGACAGGGTGAAGCTTTCTTT

J: TRBJ2-7
V: TRBV28
D: .
size: .
CDR3: CASIPRTAPLYEQYF
DNA: TGTGCCAGCATACCACGGACAGCCCCACTTTACGAGCAGTACTTC

J: TRBJ1-1
V: TRBV6-2/TRBV6-3
D: TRBD1
size: once
CDR3: CASSSTQGGSTEAFF
DNA: TGTGCCAGCAGTTCGACACAGGGGGGCAGCACTGAAGCTTTCTTT

J: TRBJ2-1
V: TRBV28
D: .
size: .
CDR3: CASRTYGGEQFF
DNA: TGTGCCAGCAGAACCTACGGGGGTGAGCAGTTCTTC

J: TRBJ1-6
V: TRBV11-3
D: .
size: .
CDR3: CASSSHQGPLHNSPLHF
DNA: TGTGCCAGCAGCTCCCACCAGGGCCCCCTCCATAATTCACCCCTCCACTTT

J: TRBJ1-3
V: TRBV19
D: .
size: once
CDR3: CASNQQGAGNTIYF
DNA: TGTGCCAGTAACCAACAGGGTGCTGGAAACACCATATATTTT

J: TRBJ2-7
V: TRBV7-9
D: .
size: .
CDR3: CASSPGSSSYEQYF
DNA: TGTGCCAGCAGCCCCGGGTCCAGCTCCTACGAGCAGTACTTC

J: TRBJ1-1
V: TRBV10-3
D: .
size: .
CDR3: CAISDGLDTEAFF
DNA: TGTGCCATCAGTGATGGGCTGGACACTGAAGCTTTCTTT

J: TRBJ2-1
V: TRBV12-3/TRBV12-4
D: TRBD2
size: .
CDR3: CATSGLANEQFF
DNA: TGTGCCACCTCGGGACTAGCAAATGAGCAGTTCTTC

J: TRBJ2-5
V: TRBV4-2
D: TRBD2
size: .
CDR3: CASSQLAGGQETQYF
DNA: TGTGCCAGCAGCCAACTAGCGGGGGGGCAAGAGACCCAGTACTTC

J: TRBJ2-3
V: TRBV6-5
D: TRBD1
size: .
CDR3: CASSYSGQGASDTQYF
DNA: TGTGCCAGCAGTTACTCGGGACAGGGGGCATCGGATACGCAGTATTTT

J: TRBJ2-3
V: TRBV11-3
D: .
size: .
CDR3: CASSSNSMDTQYF
DNA: TGTGCCAGCAGCTCCAATAGCATGGATACGCAGTATTTT

J: TRBJ2-7
V: TRBV21-1
D: .
size: .
CDR3: CASSTAIRSRPSAYEQYF
DNA: TGTGCCAGCAGTACCGCCATCCGCTCGCGGCCCTCCGCCTACGAGCAGTACTTC

J: TRBJ2-5
V: TRBV6-2/TRBV6-3
D: .
size: once
CDR3: CASSWGGPWEAQYF
DNA: TGTGCCAGCAGTTGGGGGGGGCCTTGGGAGGCCCAGTACTTC

J: TRBJ1-2
V: TRBV14
D: .
size: few
CDR3: CASSQDARGYYGYTF
DNA: TGTGCCAGCAGCCAAGACGCCAGGGGTTACTATGGCTACACCTTC

J: TRBJ2-7
V: TRBV19
D: .
size: .
CDR3: CASSIRGEQYF
DNA: TGTGCCAGTAGTATTCGGGGAGAGCAGTACTTC